This passage covers 10 T cell receptor beta chains from one sample sequenced in a study of blood T cell repertoires in COVID-19. Produced via immunoSEQ multiplex PCR; TCRdb's table is partial and in-frame only. The table lists some 30,000 clones, 65% to 90% of them singletons. Sequencing was done on a sample of peripheral blood. Receptor source: an older woman with active COVID-19.

V gene TRBV28 combines with J gene TRBJ1-5, with 7 bases that match TRBD1. The CDR3 has 19 amino acids. V lost 4 bases, J lost 2 bases, and 17 bases stayed unmatched. The germline V gene encodes CDR1 MDHEN and CDR2 SYDVKM. The CDR3 DNA reads TGTGCCAGCAGTTCGTTAGCGACAGGGAGGAAATTTGGCAATCAGCCCCAGCATTTT. This translates into CASSSLATGRKFGNQPQHF.

The V gene is TRBV28, the J gene TRBJ2-1, with TRBD2 matching over 11 bases. This CDR3 has 13 amino acids. Germline V gene lookup returns CDR1 MDHEN and CDR2 SYDVKM. J lost 8 bases, V lost 5 bases, and 2 bases had no gene match. This chain's CDR3 is CASSRSGRDEQFF. The CDR3 coding sequence is TGTGCCAGCAGTCGTAGCGGGAGGGATGAGCAGTTCTTC.

The CDR3 nucleotides read TGTGCCAGTAGTTTAGGAGGGAACTATGGCTACACCTTC. The encoded protein is CASSLGGNYGYTF. The V call is TRBV19, the J call TRBJ1-2, with D hard to call. From germline, CDR1 is LNHDA and CDR2 SQIVND (reference sequence). Between the trimmed V and J ends, which lost 5 bases and 2 bases, there was a span of 9 bases. CDR3 length: 13 amino acids.

V usage is TRBV6-5 and J usage is TRBJ2-3, with TRBD2 matching 8 bases. Per the germline V gene, CDR1 is MNHEY and CDR2 is SVGAGI. With V trimmed by 7 bases and J by 2 bases, 5 bases remained unmatched. The CDR3 has 14 residues. The CDR3 sequence: CASTIAGNTDTQYF. Written as DNA, the CDR3 is TGTGCCAGCACAATAGCGGGGAACACAGATACGCAGTATTTT.

The chain combines TRBV5-1 with TRBJ2-2, with 8 bases fitting TRBD2. The CDR3 is made up of 13 amino acids. The germline CDR1 and CDR2 sequences are SGHRS and YFSETQ. Unmatched junction bases numbered 5, after V lost 3 bases and J lost 10 bases. CDR3 region: CASSSGLVEELFF. CDR3 bases: TGCGCCAGCAGCTCGGGACTAGTGGAGGAGCTGTTTTTT.

The chain uses TRBV30 and TRBJ1-5, with D possibly matching TRBD1 (5 bases). The CDR3 covers 14 residues. Trimming left V 1 base short and J 4 bases short, with 11 bases between. Germline-derived CDR1 and CDR2 are GTSNPN and SVGIG (reference sequence). DNA for the CDR3: TGTGCCTGGAGTGGGGGGACTCTTAATCAGCCCCAGCATTTT. Its translation is CAWSGGTLNQPQHF.

This clone is a singleton in its sample. This chain links TRBV29-1 with TRBJ1-2; D is unclear. The CDR3 has 12 amino acids. Trimming removed 6 bases at V and 6 bases at J, with 14 bases between. Germline lookup yields CDR1 SQVTM and CDR2 ANQGSEA. The CDR3 reads CSVMTPRDGYTF. For the CDR3, the DNA is TGCAGCGTGATGACTCCGCGGGATGGCTACACCTTC.

This chain connects TRBV18 to TRBJ1-5, with 9 bases lining up with TRBD1. Trimming cost V 6 bases and J 7 bases; bases outside gene matches: 4. The germline gives CDR1 KGHSH, CDR2 LQKENI. The CDR3 has 13 residues. CDR3 in DNA: TGTGCCAGCTCGGGACAGGGAGGACAGCCCCAGCATTTT. Translated, it gives CASSGQGGQPQHF.

V and J are TRBV5-1 and TRBJ2-7; TRBD2 matches at 8 bases. The CDR3 totals 14 residues. V trimming: 5 bases; J trimming: 7 bases; junction bases outside the gene matches: 11. Germline V CDR1 and CDR2: SGHRS, YFSETQ. CDR3 sequence: CASRMRTSGGEQYF. CDR3 DNA sequence: TGCGCCAGCAGAATGAGGACATCGGGAGGGGAGCAGTACTTC.

This chain links TRBV2 with TRBJ2-2; TRBD1 matches 9 bases. CDR1 is SNHLY, CDR2 FYNNEI, per germline. This CDR3 contains 18 residues. Trimming took 3 bases from V and 2 from J; bases not matched to a gene: 10. The CDR3 sequence: CASSDFPWGQGNTGELFF. The DNA of the CDR3 is TGTGCCAGCAGTGATTTCCCCTGGGGACAGGGCAACACCGGGGAGCTGTTTTTT.